The 12 T cell receptor beta chains in this list originate from one sample, sequenced in a study of identical twins. Each CDR3 protein gets one entry after TCRdb re-called the 5' RACE reads with MiXCR. This sample carries fewer than 20,000 distinct CDR3 sequences, about two thirds of them seen once, and the ten largest clones take almost 6%. The sequenced material came from memory (CD45RO+) T cells sorted from blood. Source of these receptors: a woman younger than 35 in good health. This table probably holds off-target reads from a library built for another chain.

V usage is TRBV18 and J usage is TRBJ1-2; D uncertain. V gave up 2 bases and J gave up 4 bases, with 11 bases separating them. Germline-derived CDR1 and CDR2 are KGHSH and LQKENI. There are 14 residues in the CDR3. The CDR3 coding sequence is TGTGCCAGCTCACCAACCGGTCAAGTCTATGGCTACACCTTC. This sequence encodes CASSPTGQVYGYTF.

The chain is built from TRBV2 and TRBJ2-2; 7 bases agree with TRBD1. The length of the CDR3 is 14 residues. Unmatched junction bases numbered 8, after V lost 9 bases and J lost 4 bases. Per germline, CDR1 SNHLY and CDR2 FYNNEI. The CDR3 region has the DNA TGTGCCAGACTGGAGGACAGGCGCACCGGGGAGCTGTTTTTT. Amino acid sequence: CARLEDRRTGELFF. Full variable domain (missing parts from reference TRBV2 and TRBJ2-2): EPEVTQTPSHQVTQMGQEVILRCVPISNHLYFYWYRQILGQKVEFLVSFYNNEISEKSEIFDDQFSVERPDGSNFTLKIRSTKLEDSAMYFCARLEDRRTGELFFGEGSRLTVL.

This clonotype was seen just once. The V gene is TRBV18, the J gene TRBJ2-1, with D possibly matching TRBD2 (5 bases). This CDR3 has 16 residues. The V and J ends lost 0 bases and 3 bases respectively, with 12 bases between them. Germline V gene data show CDR1 as KGHSH and CDR2 as LQKENI. In nucleotides, the CDR3 is TGTGCCAGCTCACCACCAAGGCGGGTGGGCTACAATGAGCAGTTCTTC. Translation gives CASSPPRRVGYNEQFF.

This clonotype appeared once. The V gene is TRBV7-9, the J gene TRBJ2-7, with D uncertain. V was pared by 0 bases and J by 3 bases, with 9 bases between. Looked up from germline, CDR1 is SEHNR and CDR2 is FQNEAQ (reference sequence). This CDR3 comprises 14 residues. CDR3: CASSLAEWDYEQYF. The CDR3 DNA reads as TGTGCCAGCAGCTTAGCTGAGTGGGACTACGAGCAGTACTTC.

The rearrangement joins TRBV7-8 to TRBJ2-1, with D perhaps TRBD1 or TRBD2 (5 bases each). The V gene's germline CDR1 is SGHVS and CDR2 FQNEAQ. CDR3 length equals 14 residues. V was clipped by 3 bases and J by 7 bases, with 13 bases between them. CDR3 protein: CASSLSDYRNEQFF. In nucleotides, the CDR3 is TGTGCCAGCAGCTTGTCAGACTACAGGAATGAGCAGTTCTTC.

The V call is TRBV4-3, the J call TRBJ2-5, with D possibly being TRBD2 (5 bases). From germline, CDR1 is LGHNA and CDR2 YSLEER. This CDR3 is 14 amino acids long. V was pared by 0 bases and J by 4 bases, with 9 bases between. This chain's CDR3 is CASSQDTSRETQYF. The CDR3 DNA reads as TGCGCCAGCAGCCAAGATACTAGTCGAGAGACCCAGTACTTC.

This clonotype was counted only a few times. CDR3 nucleotides: TGTGCCAGCAGCTTAGCCTCGGGGGGGCTAGACACCGGGGAGCTGTTTTTT. Encoded protein: CASSLASGGLDTGELFF. The V call is TRBV7-8, the J call TRBJ2-2; 8 nucleotides line up with TRBD2. This CDR3 contains 17 residues. CDR1 is SGHVS, CDR2 FQNEAQ, per germline. The junction had 6 bases not matched to a gene; V was cut back by 0 bases and J by 3 bases.

The V gene is TRBV28, the J gene TRBJ2-7, with D unclear. Germline V gives CDR1 MDHEN, CDR2 SYDVKM. The CDR3 spans 13 residues. V was cut by 3 bases and J by 2 bases, with 8 bases left in between. CDR3: CASSLLQPYEQYF. The CDR3 DNA reads as TGTGCCAGCAGTTTGTTACAGCCCTACGAGCAGTACTTC.

The rearrangement uses TRBV6-1 and TRBJ2-1; 13 nucleotides line up with TRBD2. V shed 9 bases and J 9 bases; nucleotides not matched to a gene: 14. This CDR3 region has 16 residues. From germline, CDR1 is MNHNS and CDR2 SASEGT. The CDR3, as DNA: TGTGCCAGTTCCCGACTAGCGGGAGGTCCAATAGGTGAGCAGTTCTTC. It yields the protein CASSRLAGGPIGEQFF.

This chain connects TRBV30 to TRBJ2-3, with TRBD2 identical over 10 bases. The CDR3 totals 15 residues. Germline CDR1 is GTSNPN and CDR2 is SVGIG (reference sequence). Losses at the gene ends were 3 bases for V and 1 base for J; bases not matched to a gene: 4. DNA of the CDR3: TGTGCCTGGAGGCCCCTAGCGGGAGGCACAGATACGCAGTATTTT. Protein product: CAWRPLAGGTDTQYF.

The rearrangement joins TRBV29-1 to TRBJ1-2; no reliable D call. Between the trimmed V and J ends, which lost 5 bases and 5 bases, there was a span of 12 bases. Germline CDR1 is SQVTM and CDR2 is ANQGSEA. This CDR3 spans 12 amino acids. CDR3 sequence (DNA): TGCAGCGTTCCCCCGGCGGGTTATGGCTACACCTTC. Protein sequence: CSVPPAGYGYTF.

The chain recombines TRBV29-1 with TRBJ2-3; 7 nucleotides agree with TRBD2. Trimming took 5 bases from V and 5 from J; bases not matched to a gene: 7. The CDR3 consists of 13 residues. Germline CDR1 SQVTM, CDR2 ANQGSEA. As DNA, the CDR3 is TGCAGCGTTCGGGGGAGGGCCCGAGATACGCAGTATTTT. Its translation: CSVRGRARDTQYF.